What follows are 27 T cell receptor beta chains derived from one specimen sequenced in a study of shared clonotypes between healthy human individuals. TCRdb's table, derived via immunoSEQ multiplex PCR, lists solely in-frame clones and lacks some. Of about 820,000 clones detected, about 91% appear once; the ten largest clones hold less than 25%. CD45RO-negative, CCR7-selected cells formed the naive CD8 fraction, which excluded terminally differentiated effector memory CD45RA+ cells. Sequenced material: naive CD8+ T cells sorted from blood. These receptor sequences come from a young man in good health.

The gene calls are TRBV7-8 and TRBJ2-3; D may be TRBD2 (6 bases). Germline CDR1 reads SGHVS; CDR2 reads FQNEAQ. V lost 0 bases and J lost 2, with 15 bases in between. The CDR3 has 17 amino acids. CDR3 DNA sequence: TGTGCCAGCAGCTTAGCCGGGACTCAGATATTCACAGATACGCAGTATTTT. Translated, it gives CASSLAGTQIFTDTQYF.

The sample holds one count of this clone. The chain couples TRBV7-2 to TRBJ1-5; tentatively, D is TRBD1 (5 bases). This CDR3 has 15 amino acids. Trimming removed 2 bases from V and 2 bases from J, with 10 bases in between. Germline V gene sequence: CDR1 SGHTA, CDR2 FQGNSA. The chain's CDR3 is CASSLTVGGNQPQHF. The DNA for the CDR3 is TGTGCCAGCAGCTTAACTGTGGGGGGCAATCAGCCCCAGCATTTT.

The J gene is TRBJ2-7, the V gene TRBV7-6; D unresolved. CDR3 length equals 13 residues. Germline V CDR1 and CDR2: SGHVS, FNYEAQ. V gave up 4 bases and J gave up 3 bases, with 10 bases separating them. In nucleotides, the CDR3 is TGTGCCAGCAGCTCGGACGGTAACTACGAGCAGTACTTC. It translates to CASSSDGNYEQYF.

The chain's CDR3 is CASSLDQAGGLDGELFF. Written as DNA, the CDR3 is TGTGCCAGCAGCTTAGATCAAGCGGGAGGGCTGGACGGGGAGCTGTTTTTT. The chain has TRBV7-2 and TRBJ2-2; TRBD2 aligns across 10 bases. With V trimmed by 1 base and J by 7 bases, 9 bases remained unmatched. Germline lookup yields CDR1 SGHTA and CDR2 FQGNSA. CDR3 length equals 17 residues.

The J gene is TRBJ2-7, the V gene TRBV6-6; a possible D gene is TRBD2 (6 bases). The CDR3 is 15 residues long. Germline lookup yields CDR1 MNHNY and CDR2 SVGAGI (reference sequence). V shed 2 bases and J shed 3 bases, with 14 bases lying between them. DNA for the CDR3: TGTGCCAGCAGTTACCCCTTAGCGGAGAGCTACGAGCAGTACTTC. As protein: CASSYPLAESYEQYF.

J is TRBJ2-7 and V is TRBV4-1; 9 positions match TRBD1. Germline assignment: CDR1 MGHRA and CDR2 YSYEKL. The J segment lost 5 bases and the V segment lost 4 bases, leaving 3 bases of the junction unmatched. This CDR3 contains 13 residues. In DNA, the CDR3 is TGCGCCAGCAGCCTGGACAGGGGCGACGAGCAGTACTTC. Its translation: CASSLDRGDEQYF.

This clone was detected once. The chain is built from TRBV5-1 and TRBJ1-2; 10 nucleotides agree with TRBD1. V lost 4 bases to trimming and J lost 5 bases; unmatched junction nucleotides: 14. Germline CDR1 is SGHRS and CDR2 is YFSETQ. The CDR3 loop spans 17 amino acids. The CDR3 nucleotides read TGCGCCAGCAGCGCGGGGGACAGGGGCCTAACTGGGTATGGCTACACCTTC. Protein: CASSAGDRGLTGYGYTF.

This clone was found once. This rearrangement joins TRBV15 to TRBJ2-3, with D perhaps assigned TRBD1 or TRBD2 (5 bases each). This CDR3 has 16 amino acids. Trimming left V 0 bases short and J 2 bases short, with 12 bases between. CDR1 and CDR2 from the germline V gene are LNHNV and YYDKDF (reference sequence). In DNA, the CDR3 is TGTGCCACCAGCAGAGATTGGGGCGGGCTCACAGATACGCAGTATTTT. This gives the protein CATSRDWGGLTDTQYF.

V gene TRBV4-1 combines with J gene TRBJ2-7; D unresolved. This CDR3 region has 16 residues. Trimming pared 1 base from V and 2 bases from J, leaving 15 bases between. Looked up from germline, CDR1 is MGHRA and CDR2 is YSYEKL. As DNA, the CDR3 is TGCGCCAGCAGCCAAGCCTGGGGTCCAACAACCTACGAGCAGTACTTC. Translating it yields CASSQAWGPTTYEQYF.

The rearrangement joins TRBV4-1 to TRBJ2-2; 9 positions match TRBD1. Losses at the gene ends were 3 bases for V and 7 bases for J; bases not matched to a gene: 9. In germline, CDR1 is MGHRA, CDR2 YSYEKL. The CDR3 spans 16 residues. CDR3 nucleotides: TGCGCCAGCAGCCACCCTGGGACAGGGTCTGTCGGGGAGCTGTTTTTT. It codes for CASSHPGTGSVGELFF.

The J gene is TRBJ2-5, the V gene TRBV5-1, with D possibly TRBD1 on 5 matching bases. The J call is in doubt because the DNA end fits TRBJ2-7 better. This CDR3 has 13 amino acids. The V gene's germline CDR1 is SGHRS and CDR2 YFSETQ. The CDR3 spells CASTNDRQYEQYF. DNA of the CDR3: TGCGCCAGCACCAATGACAGACAATACGAGCAGTACTTC.

This chain connects TRBV18 to TRBJ1-1; 12 nucleotides agree with TRBD1. The CDR3 is 18 amino acids. Germline V lookup: CDR1 KGHSH, CDR2 LQKENI. V shed 0 bases and J 3 bases; nucleotides not matched to a gene: 8. CDR3 region: CASSPPRGTGGFYTEAFF. CDR3 DNA: TGTGCCAGCTCACCACCGAGAGGGACAGGGGGCTTTTACACTGAAGCTTTCTTT.

This sequence joins TRBV9 and TRBJ2-3, with D possibly being TRBD1 or TRBD2 (6 bases each). Germline assignment: CDR1 SGDLS and CDR2 YYNGEE. This CDR3 comprises 16 residues. Trimming removed 0 bases from V and 6 bases from J, with 17 bases in between. The DNA for the CDR3 is TGTGCCAGCAGCGTAGAGCCGGGAGCCCAGGGGGATACGCAGTATTTT. This codes for CASSVEPGAQGDTQYF.

The J gene is TRBJ1-3, the V gene TRBV9, with D unresolved. The V gene's germline CDR1 is SGDLS and CDR2 YYNGEE. CDR3 length equals 15 residues. Trimming shortened V by 3 bases and J by 0 bases, and 10 bases separated the two germline ends. The chain's CDR3 is CASSARTSSGNTIYF. The CDR3 DNA is TGTGCCAGCAGCGCCAGAACGTCCTCTGGAAACACCATATATTTT.

The rearrangement uses TRBV10-3 and TRBJ2-5, with 7 bases identical to TRBD2. The CDR3 sequence is 13 residues long. CDR1 and CDR2 from the germline V gene are ENHRY and SYGVKD. The V segment lost 4 bases and the J segment 4 bases; nucleotides outside the gene matches: 3. CDR3 amino acids: CAISATGGETQYF. CDR3 coding DNA: TGTGCCATCAGTGCGACGGGAGGAGAGACCCAGTACTTC.

The CDR3 spells CASSFTTGLEETQYF. Written as DNA, the CDR3 is TGTGCCAGCAGCTTTACAACAGGGTTAGAAGAGACCCAGTACTTC. The gene calls are TRBV7-3 and TRBJ2-5; TRBD1 is a possible D gene (6 bases). The CDR3 loop spans 15 amino acids. Deletions cut 3 bases from V and 3 bases from J, with 14 bases between. Germline V lookup: CDR1 SGHTA, CDR2 FQGTGA.

This chain joins TRBV9 and TRBJ2-7; TRBD2 agrees at 9 bases. V was clipped by 4 bases and J by 4 bases; unmatched bases: 12. Germline assignment: CDR1 SGDLS and CDR2 YYNGEE. This CDR3 spans 16 amino acids. The DNA for the CDR3 is TGTGCCAGCAGCACCCGACCTAGCGGGAAATCGTACGAGCAGTACTTC. As protein: CASSTRPSGKSYEQYF.

This sequence joins TRBV5-4 and TRBJ2-5, with 8 bases matching TRBD2. CDR1 is SGHNT and CDR2 is YYREEE in the germline V gene (reference sequence). The CDR3 contains 18 residues. Trimming took 0 bases from V and 2 from J; bases not matched to a gene: 12. CDR3 amino acids: CASSLARASGFGQETQYF. Here the CDR3 DNA reads TGTGCCAGCAGCTTGGCTAGGGCTAGCGGGTTTGGACAAGAGACCCAGTACTTC.

The V and J genes are TRBV27 and TRBJ2-2; 11 nucleotides agree with TRBD2. Germline trimming cut 5 bases from V and 0 bases from J; bases unmatched to any gene: 2. The CDR3 totals 16 residues. Germline V CDR1 and CDR2: MNHEY, SMNVEV (reference sequence). The CDR3 region is CASSPGLAANTGELFF. CDR3 coding DNA: TGTGCCAGCAGTCCGGGACTAGCGGCGAACACCGGGGAGCTGTTTTTT.

This clone was picked up one time. The CDR3 reads CSPYEVVPQYF. As DNA, the CDR3 is TGCAGTCCCTATGAAGTCGTCCCCCAGTATTTT. V is TRBV20-1 and J is TRBJ2-3; D unclear. Looked up from germline, CDR1 is DFQATT and CDR2 is SNEGSKA (reference sequence). Trimming took off 8 bases at V and 12 bases at J, with 18 bases between the two ends. The CDR3 extends over 11 amino acids.

The chain recombines TRBV7-9 with TRBJ1-1, with a possible D match to TRBD1 (6 bases). The CDR3 consists of 14 residues. Germline CDR1 and CDR2: SEHNR and FQNEAQ (reference sequence). V was trimmed by 5 bases and J by 5 bases, leaving 15 bases between them. In DNA form, the CDR3 reads TGTGCCAGCAGCCCCCGCCAAAGGGGGACTGAAGCTTTCTTT. Translated, it gives CASSPRQRGTEAFF.

This chain connects TRBV13 to TRBJ1-2; D is unclear. Germline V gives CDR1 PRHDT, CDR2 FYEKMQ (reference sequence). This CDR3 is built from 14 residues. Trimming took 0 bases from V and 5 from J, leaving 10 bases between them. CDR3 DNA: TGTGCCAGCAGCTTAGGGGGGAACTTATATGGCTACACCTTC. This translates into CASSLGGNLYGYTF.

The V gene is TRBV15, the J gene TRBJ2-1, with 11 bases identical to TRBD2. The J segment lost 4 bases and the V segment lost 0 bases, leaving 2 bases of the junction unmatched. This CDR3 region has 16 residues. Germline CDR1 reads LNHNV; CDR2 reads YYDKDF (reference sequence). The CDR3 loop reads CATSRETSGMYNEQFF. Written as DNA, the CDR3 is TGTGCCACCAGCAGAGAGACTAGCGGGATGTACAATGAGCAGTTCTTC.

The count of this clone is one. This sequence joins TRBV19 and TRBJ2-7; D is tentatively TRBD1 or TRBD2 (5 bases each). V gave up 4 bases and J gave up 1 base, with 11 bases separating them. Germline V gene sequence: CDR1 LNHDA, CDR2 SQIVND (reference sequence). This CDR3 is 14 amino acids long. The CDR3 loop is CASSNVGGSYEQYF. CDR3 bases: TGTGCCAGTAGTAACGTTGGGGGATCCTACGAGCAGTACTTC.

The V and J genes are TRBV19 and TRBJ1-2; D remains ambiguous. Germline loops: CDR1 LNHDA, CDR2 SQIVND (reference sequence). The CDR3 is 14 residues long. V lost 6 bases to trimming and J lost 5 bases, with 16 bases between them. The CDR3: CASRDGRRRYGYTF. The CDR3 DNA sequence: TGTGCCAGTAGGGACGGCCGCCGTCGGTATGGCTACACCTTC.

This clone occurred once. This chain links TRBV28 with TRBJ1-2, with 7 bases identical to TRBD1. V dropped 2 bases and J dropped 7; count of bases not matched to a gene: 4. CDR1 is MDHEN, CDR2 SYDVKM, per germline. This CDR3 is built from 13 residues. Here the CDR3 reads CASSLGQGVGYTF. The CDR3, as DNA: TGTGCCAGCAGTTTAGGTCAGGGGGTTGGCTACACCTTC.

This clone was counted a single time. The chain couples TRBV2 to TRBJ2-1; a possible D gene is TRBD2 (5 bases). Trimming removed 8 bases from V and 5 bases from J, with 13 bases in between. CDR3 length: 13 amino acids. CDR1 is SNHLY and CDR2 is FYNNEI in the germline V gene. In DNA, the CDR3 is TGTGCCAGCCCCGACTACCGGGACAATGAGCAGTTCTTC. This gives the protein CASPDYRDNEQFF.